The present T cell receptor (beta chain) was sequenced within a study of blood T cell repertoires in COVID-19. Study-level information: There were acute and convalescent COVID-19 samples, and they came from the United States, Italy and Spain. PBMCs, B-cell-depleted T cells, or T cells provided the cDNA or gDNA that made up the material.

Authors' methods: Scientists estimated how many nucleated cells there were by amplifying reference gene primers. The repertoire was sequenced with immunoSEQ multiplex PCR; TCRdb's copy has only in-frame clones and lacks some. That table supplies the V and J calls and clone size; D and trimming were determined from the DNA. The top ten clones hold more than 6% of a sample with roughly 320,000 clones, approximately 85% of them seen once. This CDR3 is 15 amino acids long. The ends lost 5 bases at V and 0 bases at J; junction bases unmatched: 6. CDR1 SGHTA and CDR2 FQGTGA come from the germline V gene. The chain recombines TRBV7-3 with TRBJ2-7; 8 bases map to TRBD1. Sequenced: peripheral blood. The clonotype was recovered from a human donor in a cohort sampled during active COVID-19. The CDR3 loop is CASSPRTGPSYEQYF. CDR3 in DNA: TGTGCCAGCAGCCCACGGACAGGGCCCTCCTACGAGCAGTACTTC. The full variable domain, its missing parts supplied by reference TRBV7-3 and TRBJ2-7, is GAGVSQTPSNKVTEKGKYVELRCDPISGHTALYWYRQSLGQGPEFLIYFQGTGAADDSGLPNDRFFAVRPEGSVSTLKIQRTERGDSAVYLCASSPRTGPSYEQYFGPGTRLTVT.